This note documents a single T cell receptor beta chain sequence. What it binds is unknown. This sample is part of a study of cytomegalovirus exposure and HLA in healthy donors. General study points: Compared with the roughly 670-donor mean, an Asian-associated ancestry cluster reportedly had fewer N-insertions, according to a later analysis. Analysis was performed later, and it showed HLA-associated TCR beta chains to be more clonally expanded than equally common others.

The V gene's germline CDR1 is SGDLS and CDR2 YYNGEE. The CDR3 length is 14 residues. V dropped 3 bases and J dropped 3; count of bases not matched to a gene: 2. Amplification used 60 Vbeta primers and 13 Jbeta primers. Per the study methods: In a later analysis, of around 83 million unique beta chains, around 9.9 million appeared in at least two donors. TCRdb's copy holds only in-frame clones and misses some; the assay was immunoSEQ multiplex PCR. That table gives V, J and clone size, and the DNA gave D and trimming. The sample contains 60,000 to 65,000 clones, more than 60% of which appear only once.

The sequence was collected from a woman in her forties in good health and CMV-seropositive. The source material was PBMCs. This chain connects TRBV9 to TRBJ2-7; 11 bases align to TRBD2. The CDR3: CASSAGLAVYEQYF. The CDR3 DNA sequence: TGTGCCAGCAGCGCGGGACTAGCGGTCTACGAGCAGTACTTC.